Each of the 19 T cell receptor beta chains below was sequenced from the same sample in a study of molecular identifiers for immune sequencing clone quantification (dated by TCRdb to 2017 to 2018). The library was prepared using PCR. Data came from a NextSeq 500. The public reads were reanalyzed by TCRdb: fastp trimming at Q25, MiXCR alignment, in-frame beta chains only. When rows share a CDR3 protein, they turn into one entry using the most common DNA and genes. The sample includes under 800,000 distinct CDR3 sequences, with around 25% observed a single time. 0.78% of the sample is taken by the ten largest. The sample comprised naive CD8+ T cells from blood, with Jurkat cell RNA spiked in. The meaning of the sample's cell subset or site label: FACS-sorted CD8+CD4-CCR7+CD45RA+ naive T cells. These receptors were taken from a human donor in good health. Some libraries in this study had Jurkat cell RNA spiked in.

This clonotype was counted only a few times. The V call is TRBV7-9, the J call TRBJ1-1, with D possibly being TRBD1 (6 bases). Trimming left V 2 bases short and J 3 bases short, with 13 bases between. Germline CDR1 SEHNR, CDR2 FQNEAQ (reference sequence). CDR3 length: 15 residues. The CDR3 loop reads CASSLIPGADTEAFF. The CDR3 DNA is TGTGCCAGCAGCTTAATTCCAGGGGCGGACACTGAAGCTTTCTTT.

There are many counts of this clonotype. The chain has TRBV19 and TRBJ2-4, with a possible D match to TRBD1 (6 bases). Germline CDR1 and CDR2: LNHDA and SQIVND (reference sequence). The CDR3 contains 15 residues. Trimming removed 6 bases at V and 6 bases at J, with 18 bases between. In DNA, the CDR3 is TGTGCCAGTAGCACAGGACAGCTGAGCATAAACATTCAGTACTTC. Its translation: CASSTGQLSINIQYF. Using reference TRBV19 and TRBJ2-4 for the parts outside the CDR3, the full variable domain is DGGITQSPKYLFRKEGQNVTLSCEQNLNHDAMYWYRQDPGQGLRLIYYSQIVNDFQKGDIAEGYSVSREKKESFPLTVTSAQKNPTAFYLCASSTGQLSINIQYFGAGTRLSVL.

On this clonotype: A read error is possible here, since a much larger clone lies one base away. V gene TRBV27 combines with J gene TRBJ2-7, with D possibly matching TRBD2 (6 bases). CDR3 size: 13 residues. Germline V CDR1 and CDR2: MNHEY, SMNVEV (reference sequence). The CDR3 sequence: CASSPGLQYERYF. The CDR3, as DNA: TGTGCCAGCAGTCCGGGACTCCAATACGAGCGGTACTTC.

The chain couples TRBV6-1 to TRBJ2-1; D is uncertain. Germline CDR1 is MNHNS and CDR2 is SASEGT. Trimming removed 2 bases from V and 0 bases from J, with 8 bases in between. The CDR3 runs to 15 residues. CDR3 sequence (DNA): TGTGCCAGCAGTGAATGGGGAAGCTCCTACAATGAGCAGTTCTTC. Translation gives CASSEWGSSYNEQFF.

V is TRBV20-1 and J is TRBJ2-5; D is undetermined. V was cut by 3 bases and J by 5 bases, with 10 bases left in between. The CDR3 consists of 12 residues. Germline V gene data show CDR1 as DFQATT and CDR2 as SNEGSKA (reference sequence). CDR3 bases: TGCAGTGCTAGTGACCCTTTGGAGACCCAGTACTTC. It codes for CSASDPLETQYF.

The chain has TRBV6-2 or TRBV6-3 and TRBJ2-5; 8 bases agree with TRBD1. Trimming cost V 6 bases and J 4 bases; bases outside gene matches: 13. The CDR3 covers 16 residues. Germline assignment: CDR1 MNHEY and CDR2 SVGEGT. Here the CDR3 reads CASRPPRTGFVETQYF. Written as DNA, the CDR3 is TGTGCCAGCAGACCACCCAGGACAGGGTTTGTAGAGACCCAGTACTTC.

This clonotype came up a few times. The chain links TRBV20-1 to TRBJ2-5; possible D gene TRBD2, 6 bases. The CDR3 sequence is 18 residues long. Deletions cut 4 bases from V and 0 bases from J, with 24 bases between. In germline, CDR1 is DFQATT, CDR2 SNEGSKA (reference sequence). This CDR3 reads CSAILASGTYYHQETQYF. The DNA for the CDR3 is TGCAGTGCTATCCTCGCTTCCGGGACTTATTATCACCAAGAGACCCAGTACTTC.

In this sample, this clonotype turned up many times. The chain combines TRBV7-9 with TRBJ2-3; D gene unclear. CDR3 length: 13 residues. The V end was cut by 5 bases, the J end by 2 bases, with 8 bases between. Germline CDR1 and CDR2: SEHNR and FQNEAQ (reference sequence). The CDR3 sequence: CASSADSTDTQYF. The CDR3, as DNA: TGTGCCAGCAGCGCCGACTCCACAGATACGCAGTATTTT.

Concerning this clonotype itself: A much more abundant neighbour one base away suggests this may be a read error. This chain joins TRBV30 and TRBJ2-3, with D uncertain. The CDR3 covers 13 residues. The V end was cut by 3 bases, the J end by 4 bases, with 11 bases between. Germline assignment: CDR1 GTSNPN and CDR2 SVGIG (reference sequence). The DNA for the CDR3 is TGTGCCTGGAGAACTGAGGTTGCAGATACGCAGTATTTT. It specifies CAWRTEVADTQYF.

The J gene is TRBJ2-2, the V gene TRBV9; D is perhaps TRBD1 or TRBD2 (7 bases each). CDR3 length equals 16 residues. V dropped 3 bases and J dropped 2 bases, with 14 bases sitting between them. Germline lookup yields CDR1 SGDLS and CDR2 YYNGEE. The CDR3 spells CASSESGTANTGELFF. The CDR3 region has the DNA TGTGCCAGCAGCGAGAGCGGGACAGCAAACACCGGGGAGCTGTTTTTT.

Turning to this clonotype: This may be a read error: a much more frequent sequence differs by one nucleotide. The V and J genes are TRBV29-1 and TRBJ2-2, with D maybe TRBD1 (6 bases). This CDR3 spans 13 amino acids. From germline, CDR1 is SQVTM and CDR2 ANQGSEA. DNA for the CDR3: TGCAGCGTTAACAGGGCGAACACCGGGGAGCTGTTATTT. This encodes CSVNRANTGELLF.

With respect to this clonotype: A read error may be the cause here, since a much bigger clone is one base away. It is likely a read error, because the conserved phenylalanine at the end of the CDR3 is missing. The V call is TRBV14, the J call TRBJ2-3; tentatively, D is TRBD2 (5 bases). V dropped 4 bases and J dropped 0 bases, with 14 bases sitting between them. Germline CDR1 SGHDN, CDR2 FVKESK. The CDR3 extends over 16 amino acids. The CDR3 nucleotides read TGTGCCAGCAGCCTTATCGAGCGGTCTAGCACAGATACGCAGTATCTT. It is translated as CASSLIERSSTDTQYL.

The sample holds a few counts of this clonotype. The chain links TRBV20-1 to TRBJ2-7; perhaps TRBD1 as D (5 bases). The CDR3 sequence is 16 residues long. V lost 6 bases to trimming and J lost 2 bases, with 23 bases between them. Germline CDR1 DFQATT, CDR2 SNEGSKA (reference sequence). As DNA, the CDR3 is TGCAGTGCCCGCTCTATGTTCACAGGTTCGACCTACGAGCAGTACTTC. This sequence encodes CSARSMFTGSTYEQYF.

This clonotype has a handful of counts. The genes are TRBV2 and TRBJ2-7; 9 nucleotides align to TRBD2. Germline V gene sequence: CDR1 SNHLY, CDR2 FYNNEI. Unmatched junction bases numbered 7, after V lost 6 bases and J lost 1 base. This CDR3 region has 15 residues. CDR3 sequence (DNA): TGTGCCAGCAGCTATCTCCTAGCGGGATCCTACGAGCAGTACTTC. Encoded protein: CASSYLLAGSYEQYF.

This clonotype was picked up many times. The chain carries TRBV7-2 and TRBJ1-5; tentatively, D is TRBD1 (6 bases). The CDR3 is 15 residues long. The germline V gene has CDR1 SGHTA and CDR2 FQGNSA. V shed 5 bases and J shed 7 bases, with 18 bases lying between them. CDR3 amino acids: CASSIGGSGFQPQHF. In DNA, the CDR3 is TGTGCCAGCAGCATCGGGGGCTCAGGATTCCAGCCCCAGCATTTT.

This clonotype was counted at least ten times. V usage is TRBV7-9 and J usage is TRBJ2-3; D remains unclear. V lost 2 bases to trimming and J lost 0 bases, with 9 bases between them. The CDR3 has 15 residues. Germline V gene lookup returns CDR1 SEHNR and CDR2 FQNEAQ (reference sequence). The CDR3 region has the DNA TGTGCCAGCAGCTTACAGGCAATCAGCACAGATACGCAGTATTTT. Protein: CASSLQAISTDTQYF.

Points on this clonotype: One end of the junction varies from germline; a read error may be responsible. The chain employs TRBV13 and TRBJ2-2, with a weak D call TRBD2 (5 bases). The germline CDR1 and CDR2 sequences are PRHDT and FYEKMQ (reference sequence). The length of the CDR3 is 13 residues. DNA of the CDR3: TGTGCCCGCAGCTTAGGAGCCCCCGGGAAGCTGTTTTTT. It encodes CARSLGAPGKLFF.

In this sample, this clonotype turned up many times. The J gene is TRBJ1-4, the V gene TRBV30; D is unclear. Per germline, CDR1 GTSNPN and CDR2 SVGIG (reference sequence). V shed 0 bases and J shed 8 bases, with 7 bases lying between them. The CDR3 is made up of 12 amino acids. The DNA of the CDR3 is TGTGCCTGGAGTGTACAAGGGGAAAAACTGTTTTTT. This translates into CAWSVQGEKLFF.

This clonotype was counted between two and nine times. The chain joins TRBV10-3 to TRBJ2-5; possible D gene TRBD2, 5 bases. The V gene's germline CDR1 is ENHRY and CDR2 SYGVKD. This CDR3 is 14 amino acids long. V was trimmed by 4 bases and J by 2 bases, leaving 11 bases between them. For the CDR3, the DNA is TGTGCCATCAGTGCGGGATTACCACAAGAGACCCAGTACTTC. Translation: CAISAGLPQETQYF.